Below are 2 T cell receptor beta chains sequenced from a single sample in a study of T cells after yellow fever vaccination. TCRdb reprocessed the 5' RACE reads via MiXCR and lists one record per CDR3 protein. The data contain some 260,000 distinct CDR3 sequences, roughly 5% of them singletons. Specimen: CD4+ T cells sorted from PBMCs, collected on the day of the yellow fever booster vaccination. The receptors originated from a man younger than 35 who received the YFV17D yellow fever vaccine.

This clonotype was counted many times. This chain joins TRBV18 and TRBJ2-3; tentatively, D is TRBD2 (6 bases). Germline V gene lookup returns CDR1 KGHSH and CDR2 LQKENI. V dropped 0 bases and J dropped 4 bases, with 11 bases sitting between them. This CDR3 is 15 amino acids long. Here the CDR3 reads CASSPPYSGPDTQYF. Here the CDR3 DNA reads TGTGCCAGCTCACCACCGTATAGCGGCCCAGATACGCAGTATTTT.

The V call is TRBV12-3 or TRBV12-4, the J call TRBJ1-2; 7 bases are shared with TRBD1. The CDR3 sequence is 13 residues long. Losses at the gene ends were 6 bases for V and 3 bases for J; bases not matched to a gene: 4. The CDR3 sequence is CASRSRGDYGYTF. The CDR3 nucleotides are TGTGCCAGCAGGTCCAGGGGGGACTATGGCTACACCTTC.